These T cell receptor beta chains were read from a single sample in a study of T cell responses to AZD1222 COVID-19 vaccine. Assay: immunoSEQ multiplex PCR; the TCRdb copy retains only in-frame clones and omits some. The repertoire holds about 270,000 clones, with 90% to 95% as singletons. The material sequenced was peripheral blood, taken 28 days after the second AZD1222 dose. All receptors derive from an adult who received the AZD1222 COVID-19 vaccine. The CDR3 runs from the conserved cysteine through the conserved F or W. A D gene is named only where the DNA matches it firmly. Only some rows state a clone size, as once, few, many or a class for expanded clones.

j_call v_call d_call clone_size cdr3_nt cdr3_aa
TRBJ1-4 TRBV27 TRBD1 - TGTGCCAGCAGTTTAACAGACCGGGACAGGGGGGAAAAACTGTTTTTT CASSLTDRDRGEKLFF
TRBJ2-2 TRBV6-5 TRBD1 - TGTGCCAGCAGAGGATTGGGACAGATTACCGGGGAGCTGTTTTTT CASRGLGQITGELFF
TRBJ2-7 TRBV7-9 TRBD1 few TGTGCCAGCAGCTTACGGGACAGGGGAGGGGACGAGCAGTACTTC CASSLRDRGGDEQYF
TRBJ2-7 TRBV28 - - TGTGCCAGCAGCCGTAAGGGTTACGAGCAGTACTTC CASSRKGYEQYF
TRBJ2-1 TRBV7-8 - - TGTGCCAGCAGCCTGGACGCCCAGCCGCGGTTCTTC CASSLDAQPRFF
TRBJ2-7 TRBV5-1 - - TGCGCCAGCAGCTTGTCTCAGGGGTGGTACGAGCAGTACTTC CASSLSQGWYEQYF
TRBJ2-7 TRBV28 - once TGTGCCAGCAGTCCTCGCGGGTCTGAGGAGCAGTACTTC CASSPRGSEEQYF
TRBJ2-7 TRBV5-6 TRBD2 few TGTGCCAGCAGCCCGGGGGGGGCATGGGGCTACGAGCAGTACTTC CASSPGGAWGYEQYF
TRBJ2-1 TRBV7-2 TRBD1 - TGTGCCAGCAGCAAATTCGACAGGGATCCGTTCTTC CASSKFDRDPFF
TRBJ2-7 TRBV28 - - TGTGCCAGCAGTTTAGGCACCTACGAGCAGTACTTC CASSLGTYEQYF
TRBJ2-6 TRBV7-3 TRBD2 - TGTGCCAGCAGCTCGCGGGGGTCTGGGGCCAACGTCCTGACTTTC CASSSRGSGANVLTF
TRBJ2-7 TRBV28 - - TGTGCCAGCAACCCGGGACAAGCCTACGAGCAGTACTTC CASNPGQAYEQYF
TRBJ2-3 TRBV11-2 - - TGTGCCAGCAGCTTAGATGCCCGTACGAGCACAGATACGCAGTATTTT CASSLDARTSTDTQYF
TRBJ1-2 TRBV6-4 - - TGTGCCAGCAGTGACGGTAGAGGGCACACCTTC CASSDGRGHTF
TRBJ1-3 TRBV9 - - TGTGCCAGCAGCGTAGGGGGGTTGGGAAACACCATATATTTT CASSVGGLGNTIYF
TRBJ1-1 TRBV7-9 TRBD1 - TGTGCCAGCAGCCTGACAGGGTCCACTGAAGCTTTCTTT CASSLTGSTEAFF
TRBJ2-7 TRBV30 - - TGTGCCTGGAGTAATGGGGGGCACCTCTACGAGCAGTACTTC CAWSNGGHLYEQYF
TRBJ1-4 TRBV25-1 TRBD1 - TGTGCCAGCAGTCTGCGGACAGGGGCAAATGAAAAACTGTTTTTT CASSLRTGANEKLFF
TRBJ2-3 TRBV9 TRBD2 once TGTGCCAGCAGCACAACCGGGACTAGGATGGTGGGAAGCACAGATACGCAGTATTTT CASSTTGTRMVGSTDTQYF
TRBJ1-4 TRBV4-2 - - TGTGCCAGCAGCCAGGGGAGGGGAGGTGAAAAACTGTTTTTT CASSQGRGGEKLFF
TRBJ1-1 TRBV28 - - TGTGCCAGCAGAGGGACACCGTTGAACACTGAAGCTTTCTTT CASRGTPLNTEAFF
TRBJ2-3 TRBV2 - once TGTGCCAGCGAGTGGGGGACAAGCACAGATACGCAGTATTTT CASEWGTSTDTQYF
TRBJ2-7 TRBV19 TRBD2 - TGTGCCACCATCCCTTCTAGCGGCCCCTACGAGCAGTACTTC CATIPSSGPYEQYF
TRBJ1-1 TRBV12-3/TRBV12-4 - - TGTGCCAGCAGCTTTTCCCAGGGGACTGAAGCTTTCTTT CASSFSQGTEAFF
TRBJ2-3 TRBV7-9 - - TGTGCCAGCAGCTCCCACCAGGGGCGCAGGATGTTAGATACGCAGTATTTT CASSSHQGRRMLDTQYF
TRBJ2-2 TRBV6-5 - - TGTGCCAGCAGTTCTGGACAGACCAACACCGGGGAGCTGTTTTTT CASSSGQTNTGELFF
TRBJ2-3 TRBV10-3 - - TGTGCCATCAGGGGGGCACGGGAGCAAGATACGCAGTATTTT CAIRGAREQDTQYF
TRBJ1-5 TRBV6-5 - - TGTGCCAGCAGGAGACACGATAGCAATCAGCCCCAGCATTTT CASRRHDSNQPQHF
TRBJ2-7 TRBV4-2 TRBD2 - TGTGCCAGCAGCCAGGCCCCAGCGGGAGCGTCCTACGAGCAGTACTTC CASSQAPAGASYEQYF